This T cell receptor (beta chain) was recovered during a study of OX40 agonist ivuxolimab in advanced cancers. The table lists this clone with a few counts. Antigen unknown. Patients had blood sampled at baseline and again on cycle 4 day 1 and cycle 7 day 1. CDR3 length: 14 amino acids. Per germline, CDR1 SGHRS and CDR2 YFSETQ. The ends lost 3 bases at V and 3 bases at J; junction bases unmatched: 1. Study-level results: Among the least clonally expanded were partial responders at 0.1-3.0 mg/kg. CD8+ T cells showed, on average, more clonal expansion than CD4+ cells.

Sequencing used immunoSEQ multiplex PCR; TCRdb keeps in-frame clones, though not all of them. Among tens of thousands of clones, approximately 90% were seen once, and the ten largest hold less than 3.5%. The rearrangement joins TRBV5-1 to TRBJ2-2, with TRBD1 matching over 8 bases. The origin of this receptor is an adult with an advanced solid tumor such as melanoma, head and neck, liver or kidney cancer. The specimen was CD4+ or CD8+ T cells sorted from blood, collected in a trial of the OX40 agonist ivuxolimab. The CDR3 loop reads CASSWTGHTGELFF. The CDR3 nucleotides are TGCGCCAGCAGCTGGACAGGGCACACCGGGGAGCTGTTTTTT.